This TCR beta chain was profiled in a study of CD8+ T cells in alopecia areata. Study in general: Each of the treated patients was given oral tofacitinib, 5 to 10 mg twice daily, for moderate-to-severe alopecia areata. Study observations and caveats: For patients receiving tofacitinib, scalp clonality and expanded CD8+ clones among the top 100 significantly decreased.

In the case of this clone: Its antigen remains unknown.

Extracted RNA was reverse transcribed, and the resulting cDNA served as sequencing template. Assay used: immunoSEQ multiplex PCR; TCRdb lists only in-frame clones, some missing. This table holds about 250,000 clones, about three fifths found once. Described treatment: oral pan-JAK inhibitor, 5-10 mg twice daily. This CDR3 is 14 amino acids long. V gave up 0 bases and J gave up 6 bases, with 14 bases separating them. Germline CDR1 reads GTSNPN; CDR2 reads SVGIG (reference sequence). The sequenced sample was CD4+ T cells sorted from blood, obtained at week 52, from a patient treated with tofacitinib. J is TRBJ1-2 and V is TRBV30; weak D call: TRBD1 (5 bases). The receptor's source is a human donor with alopecia areata. The CDR3 nucleotides read TGTGCCTGGAGTGTATTGAACAGGCTAGATGGCTACACCTTC. Protein product: CAWSVLNRLDGYTF.